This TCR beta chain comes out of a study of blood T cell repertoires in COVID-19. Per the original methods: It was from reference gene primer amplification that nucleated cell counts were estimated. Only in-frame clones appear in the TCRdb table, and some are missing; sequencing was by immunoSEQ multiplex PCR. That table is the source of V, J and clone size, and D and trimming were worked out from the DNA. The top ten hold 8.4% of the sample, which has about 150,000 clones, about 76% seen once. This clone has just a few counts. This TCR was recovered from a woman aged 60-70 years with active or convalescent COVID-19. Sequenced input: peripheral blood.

The CDR3 is CASSSWDRGLSGANVLTF. The CDR3 nucleotides are TGTGCCAGCAGTTCTTGGGACAGGGGTCTCTCTGGGGCCAACGTCCTGACTTTC. The chain uses TRBV7-9 and TRBJ2-6; TRBD1 agrees at 10 bases. V shed 6 bases and J 0 bases; nucleotides not matched to a gene: 8. The germline gives CDR1 SEHNR, CDR2 FQNEAQ (reference sequence). The CDR3 extends over 18 amino acids.